This record covers a single T cell receptor (beta chain). The data were obtained in a study of blood T cell repertoires in COVID-19. Study as a whole: The cDNA or gDNA used as material had been derived from T cells, B-cell-depleted T cells, or PBMCs.

Repertoires were generated with immunoSEQ multiplex PCR, while TCRdb's copy carries only in-frame clones and drops some. This sample has hundreds of thousands of clones, with roughly 88% found just once. The V end lost 5 bases, the J end lost 11 bases, and 18 bases lay between the germline ends. Per germline, CDR1 SGHDN and CDR2 FVKESK. The CDR3 spans 13 residues. The sequenced material came from peripheral blood. This clonotype originated in a woman aged 25 to 45 with active or convalescent COVID-19. This sequence joins TRBV14 and TRBJ1-1; D is possibly TRBD1 (6 bases). The CDR3 sequence: CASSEYNRDFAFF. In DNA form, the CDR3 reads TGTGCCAGCAGCGAATACAACAGGGATTTTGCTTTCTTT.